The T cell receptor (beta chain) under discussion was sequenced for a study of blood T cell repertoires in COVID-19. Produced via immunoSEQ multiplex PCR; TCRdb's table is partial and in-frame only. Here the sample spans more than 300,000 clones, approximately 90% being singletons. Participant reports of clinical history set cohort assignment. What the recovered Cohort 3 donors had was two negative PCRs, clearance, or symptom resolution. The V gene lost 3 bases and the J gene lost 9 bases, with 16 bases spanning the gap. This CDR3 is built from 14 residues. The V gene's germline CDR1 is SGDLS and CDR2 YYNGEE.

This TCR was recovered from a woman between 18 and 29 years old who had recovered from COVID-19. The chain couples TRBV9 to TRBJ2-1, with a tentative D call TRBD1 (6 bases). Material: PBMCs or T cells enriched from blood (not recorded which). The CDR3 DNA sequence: TGTGCCAGCAGCGGATCGGGATGGGGGCTTGAGCAGTTCTTC. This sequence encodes CASSGSGWGLEQFF.